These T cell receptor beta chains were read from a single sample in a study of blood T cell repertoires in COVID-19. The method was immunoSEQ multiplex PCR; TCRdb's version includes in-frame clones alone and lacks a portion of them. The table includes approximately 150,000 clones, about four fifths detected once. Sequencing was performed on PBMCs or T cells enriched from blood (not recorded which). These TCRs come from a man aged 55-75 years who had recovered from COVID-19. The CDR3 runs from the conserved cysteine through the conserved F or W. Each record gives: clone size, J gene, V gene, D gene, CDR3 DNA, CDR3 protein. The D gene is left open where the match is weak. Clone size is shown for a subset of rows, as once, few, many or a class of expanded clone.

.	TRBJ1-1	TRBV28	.	TGTGCCAGCAGTTTATCCGGAGGGGCCCCGTCCGCTGAAGCTTTCTTT	CASSLSGGAPSAEAFF
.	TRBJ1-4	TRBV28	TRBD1	TGTGCCAGCAGACCCCAGGGGGCAGGGGGCGGAAAACTGTTTTTT	CASRPQGAGGGKLFF
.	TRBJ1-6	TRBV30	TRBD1	TGTGCCTGGAGTGCGTTCGGACAGGGGGTTTATAATTCACCCCTCCACTTT	CAWSAFGQGVYNSPLHF
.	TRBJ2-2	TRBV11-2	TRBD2	TGTGCCAGCAGTCACCTCGGACTAGCGGTGAACACCGGGGAGCTGTTTTTT	CASSHLGLAVNTGELFF
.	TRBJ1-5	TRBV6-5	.	TGTGCCAGTTCCGGGGGGTACCAGCCCCAGCATTTT	CASSGGYQPQHF
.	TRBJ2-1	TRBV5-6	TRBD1	TGTGCCAGCATTAGAACCAGGGGGCTTGATGAGCAGTTCTTC	CASIRTRGLDEQFF
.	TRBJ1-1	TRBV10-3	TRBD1	TGTGCCATCAGCCGGGACAGGGGTAAGAACACTGAAGCTTTCTTT	CAISRDRGKNTEAFF
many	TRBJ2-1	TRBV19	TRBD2	TGTGCCAGTAGCCCTACTAGCGGGAGGAGGGGCGGCAATGAGCAGTTCTTC	CASSPTSGRRGGNEQFF
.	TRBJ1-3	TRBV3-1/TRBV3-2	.	TGTGCCAGCAGCCAAGATAGACAGTCGGACTCTGGAAACACCATATATTTT	CASSQDRQSDSGNTIYF
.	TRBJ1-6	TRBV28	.	TGTGCCAGCAGCCCATCCCTTACGGCCCTCCACTTT	CASSPSLTALHF
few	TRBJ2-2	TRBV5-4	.	TGTGCCAGCAGCCCACCCCGGAGTACCGGGGAGCTGTTTTTT	CASSPPRSTGELFF
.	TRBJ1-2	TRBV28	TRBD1	TGTGCCAGCAACCTACCCATGGACAGGGGGCGTGGCTACACCTTC	CASNLPMDRGRGYTF
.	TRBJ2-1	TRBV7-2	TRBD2	TGTGCCAGCAGCTTAGAACTAGCGGGAATCGACAATGAGCAGTTCTTC	CASSLELAGIDNEQFF
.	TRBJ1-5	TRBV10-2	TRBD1	TGCGCCAGCTGGGACAGTTTCGATCAGCCCCAGCATTTT	CASWDSFDQPQHF
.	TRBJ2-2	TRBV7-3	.	TGTGCCAGCAGCTTAATCACGAACACCGGGGAGCTGTTTTTT	CASSLITNTGELFF
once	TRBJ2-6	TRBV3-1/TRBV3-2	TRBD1	TGTGCCAGCAGCCGGGGGGACAGGGGGTTAGATCCTGGGGCCAACGTCCTGACTTTC	CASSRGDRGLDPGANVLTF
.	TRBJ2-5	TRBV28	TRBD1	TGTGCCAGCAGTTTATCCCCAGACTACAGGGGAGAGACCCAGTACTTC	CASSLSPDYRGETQYF
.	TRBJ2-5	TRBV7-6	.	TGTGCCAGCAGCGAGGGAAACCAAGAGACCCAGTACTTC	CASSEGNQETQYF
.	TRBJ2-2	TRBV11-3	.	TGTGCCAGCAGCCTCCGACGGGGAGCCGGGGAGCTGTTTTTT	CASSLRRGAGELFF
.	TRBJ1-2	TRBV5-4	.	TGTGCCAGCAGCCGAGTCTTGGGGCAGGGTGGTGGCTACACCTTC	CASSRVLGQGGGYTF
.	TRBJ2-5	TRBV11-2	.	TGTGCCAGCAGCACGCTAACAGGGTCAGAGACCCAGTACTTC	CASSTLTGSETQYF
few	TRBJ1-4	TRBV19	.	TGTGCCAGTAGCGACGGGACATTGGAAAAACTGTTTTTT	CASSDGTLEKLFF
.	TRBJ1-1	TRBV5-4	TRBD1	TGTGCCAGCAGAAGGGACAGGGGGAACACTGAAGCTTTCTTT	CASRRDRGNTEAFF
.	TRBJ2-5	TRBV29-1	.	TGCAGCGTTTCCAGGGATCGGGGGGAGACCCAGTACTTC	CSVSRDRGETQYF
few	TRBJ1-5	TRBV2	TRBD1	TGTGCCAGCACGACAGGGGTGGTCAATCAGCCCCAGCATTTT	CASTTGVVNQPQHF
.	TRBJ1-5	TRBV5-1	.	TGCGCCAGCAGCTCAGAGGGCAATCAGCCCCAGCATTTT	CASSSEGNQPQHF
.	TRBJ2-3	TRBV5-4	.	TGTGCCAGCAGCTTGGATGTCCGGACGCAGTATTTT	CASSLDVRTQYF
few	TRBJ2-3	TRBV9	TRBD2	TGTGCCAGCAGCGCCACTAGCGGGATGGACACAGATACGCAGTATTTT	CASSATSGMDTDTQYF
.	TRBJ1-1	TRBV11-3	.	TGTGCCAGCAGCCCCCGGGAGGGGACTGAAGCTTTCTTT	CASSPREGTEAFF
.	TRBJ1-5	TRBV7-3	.	TGTGCCAGCAGTCTAGGCCGTAATCAGCCCCAGCATTTT	CASSLGRNQPQHF
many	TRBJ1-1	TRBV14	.	TGTGCCAGCAGCCAAGATTCGGGGAACACTGAAGCTTTCTTT	CASSQDSGNTEAFF
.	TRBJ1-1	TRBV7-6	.	TGTGCCAGCAGCTCCTCGGGGGGGGGCCACACTGAAGCTTTCTTT	CASSSSGGGHTEAFF
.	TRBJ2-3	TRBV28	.	TGTGCCAGCAGTTCGATCAGGGGAGGCACAGATACGCAGTATTTT	CASSSIRGGTDTQYF
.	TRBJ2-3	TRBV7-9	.	TGTGCCAGCAGCTCCACGGGGTGGCCAGATACGCAGTATTTT	CASSSTGWPDTQYF
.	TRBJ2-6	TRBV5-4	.	TGTGCCAGCAGCTTGGCAGGGGCTGGGGCCAACGTCCTGACTTTC	CASSLAGAGANVLTF
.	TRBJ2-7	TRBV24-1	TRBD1	TGTGCCACCAGTGATAGGACAGGCGAGCAGTACTTC	CATSDRTGEQYF
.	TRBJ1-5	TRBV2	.	TGTGCCAGCAGTGAGGCCCGCAGGCCCCAGCATTTT	CASSEARRPQHF
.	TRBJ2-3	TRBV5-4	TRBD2	TGTGCCAGCAGCTTGTTAGTTCCGGGAGGGGCAGATACGCAGTATTTT	CASSLLVPGGADTQYF
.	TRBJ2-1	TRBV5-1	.	TGCGCCAGCACTTCCCCCCAAAGACAGGGAGGAGGGAATGAGCAGTTCTTC	CASTSPQRQGGGNEQFF
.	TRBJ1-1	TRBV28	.	TGTGCCAGCAGAACTTTATCCAGGATGAACACTGAAGCTTTCTTT	CASRTLSRMNTEAFF
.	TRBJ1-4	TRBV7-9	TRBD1	TGTGCCAGCAGCAGGACAGGGGGCAATGAAAAACTGTTTTTT	CASSRTGGNEKLFF
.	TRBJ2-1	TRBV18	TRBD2	TGTGCCAGCTCACCTCCTAGCGGCTACAATGAGCAGTTCTTC	CASSPPSGYNEQFF
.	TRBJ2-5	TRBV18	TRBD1	TGTGCCAGCTCACCACAGCAGGGGGTCTATGAAGAGACCCAGTACTTC	CASSPQQGVYEETQYF
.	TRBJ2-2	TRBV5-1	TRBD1	TGCGCCAGCGCCGGGACAGGGGGCCTCACCGGGGAGCTGTTTTTT	CASAGTGGLTGELFF
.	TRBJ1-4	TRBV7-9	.	TGTGCCAGCAGCTTATCGGCAGGGATAAATGAAAAACTGTTTTTT	CASSLSAGINEKLFF
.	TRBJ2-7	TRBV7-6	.	TGTGCCAGCAGCTTAGCGCAGGTTTCCTACGAGCAGTACTTC	CASSLAQVSYEQYF
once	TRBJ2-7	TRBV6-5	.	TGTGCCAGCAGGGGTGGACAGGGAGGGGGCGAGCAGTACTTC	CASRGGQGGGEQYF
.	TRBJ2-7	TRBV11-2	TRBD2	TGTGCCAGCAGCTTAGCACTAGCGGGCGAGCAGTACTTC	CASSLALAGEQYF
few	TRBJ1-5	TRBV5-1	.	TGCGCCAGCAGCCCAAGCGGTGTGAGAAATCAGCCCCAGCATTTT	CASSPSGVRNQPQHF
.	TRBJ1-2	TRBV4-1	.	TGCGCCAGCAGCCAAGTGGGGGGGAGGTATGGCTACACCTTC	CASSQVGGRYGYTF
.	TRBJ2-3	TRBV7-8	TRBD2	TGTGCCAGCAGCCCCTTGAGCGGGGGTCGTTACACAGATACGCAGTATTTT	CASSPLSGGRYTDTQYF
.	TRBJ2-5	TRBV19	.	TGTGCCAGTTCGACCGGGGTACAAGAGACCCAGTACTTC	CASSTGVQETQYF
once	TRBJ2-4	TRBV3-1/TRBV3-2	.	TGTGCCAGCAGTCTTCCTAGCGAAACTAAAAACATTCAGTACTTC	CASSLPSETKNIQYF
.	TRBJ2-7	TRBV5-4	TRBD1	TGTGCCAGCAGCTCGACAGGGGGAGACGAGCAGTACTTC	CASSSTGGDEQYF